Sequencing of this T cell receptor (beta chain) was carried out in a study of T cells in Graves' hyperthyroidism and ophthalmopathy. Findings and limits, study-wide: Ophthalmopathy cases were set apart from stable hyperthyroidism by a 13 V-J model. Clonotypes that were expanded in thyroid above 0.001 mostly appeared in blood too.

Germline-derived CDR1 and CDR2 are SGDLS and YYNGEE. The ends were cut back, 0 bases at V and 8 bases at J, with 12 bases in the middle. CDR3 size: 15 residues. TCR beta CDR3 regions were amplified from RNA. The primer set for the first-round RT-PCR of the TCR CDR3 was HTBI. TCRdb reprocessed the multiplex PCR reads with MiXCR, giving one entry per CDR3 protein. The table lists 410,000 or so distinct CDR3 sequences, approximately 14% of them singletons, with about 12% in the top ten. Orbital computed tomography and thyroid ultrasound, together with serum TRAb and thyroxine and clinical symptoms, were used for diagnoses. It was 8.5 to 10 ml of fresh peripheral blood that supplied the PBMCs. This clonotype occurred a few times. Its antigen is unknown.

The TCR originated in a man in his late teens or twenties with Graves' ophthalmopathy. The chain joins TRBV9 to TRBJ1-6, with D perhaps matching TRBD1 (5 bases). The source material was blood. CDR3 sequence reads: CASSVEGHLDSPLHF. CDR3 coding DNA: TGTGCCAGCAGCGTAGAAGGACACCTCGATTCACCCCTCCACTTT.